The T cell receptor beta chain described here comes from a study of T cells in Graves' hyperthyroidism and ophthalmopathy (dated by TCRdb to the late 2010s). A note on the overall study: Peripheral blood was sampled at the time of initial diagnosis, prior to any treatment. TCR Vbeta CDR3 sequencing of 135 peripheral blood samples (around 45 ophthalmopathy, about 75 hyperthyroidism and approximately 17 progressor patients) is reported in the paper. Once sampling was done, hyperthyroidism patients were given methimazole at a starting dose of 30 mg daily, whereas ophthalmopathy patients were given high-dose intravenous methylprednisolone. Prospective prediction of ophthalmopathy was tested in an independent validation cohort of fewer than 20 hyperthyroidism patients and around 16 patients who later progressed to ophthalmopathy. The approximately 95 discovery patients were divided at random into training and test sets in a 7:3 ratio. A discovery cohort of approximately 100 patients, 43 with Graves' ophthalmopathy and about 58 with stable Graves' hyperthyroidism, was used to find distinguishing TCR V-J signatures. Thyroid tissue and blood T-cell repertoires from more than 5 Graves' hyperthyroidism patients were also compared in the study.

This clonotype was seen repeatedly, ten times or more. Its antigen is not yet known. The sample holds no much larger clone one base away, and base qualities are not on file. Stable Graves' hyperthyroidism was defined as the absence of progression to ophthalmopathy over 18 months of follow-up. Hyperthyroidism patients were newly diagnosed, with disease duration under 2 months, and aged 18 to 65 years. Patients with uncontrolled infections, other autoimmune diseases, pregnancy or lactation were excluded. Diagnoses were established on the basis of clinical symptoms, serum thyroxine and TRAb, thyroid ultrasound, and orbital computed tomography. Ficoll-Paque density gradient centrifugation was used to isolate PBMCs from under 11 ml of fresh peripheral blood. Total RNA was extracted with Trizol reagent, and quality was checked on an Agilent 2100 Bioanalyzer. Amplification of TCR beta CDR3 regions was carried out from RNA transcripts. The TCR CDR3 was subjected to a first round of RT-PCR using the HTBI primer set and the Qiagen OneStep RT-PCR kit. The libraries were constructed in a second round of multiplex PCR and then size-selected and purified. Paired-end sequencing of the libraries was performed with 100 bp reads on an Illumina HiSeq2000. The paper's processing steps were these. SOAPnuke was used to process the raw data, throwing out any read that contained adapters or uncalled bases, had a mean Phred below 15, or lacked an exact constant-primer or identifier match. COPE v1.2.5 was used to merge high-quality paired reads, and clonotypes were defined as unique nucleotide sequences. Clonotypes were aligned to IMGT TRBV, TRBD and TRBJ reference segments using MiTCR v1.1. Only V-J combinations with frequency above 0.0001, covering approximately 99% of repertoires, were analysed. A TCS score was defined as the ratio of F50 (clonal expansion) to E x V (chaos), with BLOSUM62-based TCRdist applied between CDR3 peptides within each V-J. Welch's t-statistics and random forest reduced around 550 V-J features to 10 to 15, which were used in a naive Bayes classifier (R e1071). Thyroid-blood repertoire similarity was quantified with the Morisita-Horn index. TCRdb reanalyzed the raw reads on its own, using fastp at Q25 for trimming and MiXCR for clone calling, and kept in-frame beta chains. CDR3 protein duplicates are merged, each entry listing the most common genes and DNA. These V and J calls rely on TCRdb rather than the paper's analysis. For this sample there are hundreds of thousands of distinct CDR3 sequences; 35% to 40% appear just once. Together, the top ten hold about 9% of the sample.

Study-level results and caveats: During validation, the model predicted progression to ophthalmopathy a median of approximately six months ahead of onset, with around 71% sensitivity and 72% to 85% specificity. A 13 V-J signature model separated ophthalmopathy from stable hyperthyroidism, with nearly 90% sensitivity and 81.08% specificity in cross-validation and 80%/75% in testing. Most expanded thyroid clonotypes (frequency above 0.001) were also detected in blood, suggesting blood repertoires may reflect thyroid immune responses. Sample size was not statistically predetermined, and investigators were not blinded to group allocation.

Inclusive of the bounding cysteine and phenylalanine, the CDR3 is 13 residues long. Only the CDR3 DNA stays, 39 bases, in frame from base 1. CDR1 and CDR2, looked up from the germline V gene, are SQVTM and ANQGSEA. Cut back by 5 bases and 0 bases, the V and J ends lie 7 bases apart. Sequencing used blood. This TCR was recovered from a man younger than 35 with Graves' hyperthyroidism. This sequence uses TRBV29-1 and TRBJ1-4, with no confident D gene call. The CDR3: CSVRTSTNEKLFF. The nucleotide sequence is TGCAGCGTTAGAACATCAACTAATGAAAAACTGTTTTTT.